This T cell receptor (beta chain) was recorded in a study of blood T cells in healthy people across ages. This clonotype showed up just a few times. Its antigen is undetermined. The second PCR ran roughly 7 to 12 cycles with a sample-barcoded 5' primer and J-beta primers. A tag from a template-switch adaptor with 12 random nucleotides marked each cDNA molecule. TCRdb used MiXCR to reprocess the 5' RACE reads, holding one entry per CDR3 protein. Counted here are some 790,000 distinct CDR3 sequences, under 35% occurring once; the ten biggest clones make up 17%. Broader study findings: Older individuals had lower TCR beta diversity per million T cells (the decline was roughly linear). Diversity was higher, and naive CD4+ cells more numerous, in long-lived donors than in aged donors.

A minimum of 7 million PBMCs was isolated per sample. This CDR3 is built from 15 residues. The germline CDR1 and CDR2 sequences are MGHRA and YSYEKL. V lost 2 bases and J 7 bases, leaving 16 bases between the germline ends. The origin of this receptor is a woman aged 80 or over in good health. The sample taken for sequencing was blood. The rearrangement joins TRBV4-1 to TRBJ2-3, with a possible D match to TRBD1 (6 bases). CDR3 amino acids: CASSQSAQGTHTQYF. CDR3 DNA: TGCGCCAGCAGCCAATCGGCACAGGGAACCCATACGCAGTATTTT.